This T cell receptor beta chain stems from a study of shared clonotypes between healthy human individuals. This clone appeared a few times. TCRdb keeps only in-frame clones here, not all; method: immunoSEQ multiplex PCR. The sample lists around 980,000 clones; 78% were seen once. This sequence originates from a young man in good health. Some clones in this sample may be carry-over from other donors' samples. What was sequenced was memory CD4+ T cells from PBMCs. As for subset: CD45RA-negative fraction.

CDR3 region: CASSLGNSGIYNEQFF. In nucleotides, the CDR3 is TGTGCCAGCAGCTTAGGGAACAGCGGGATATACAATGAGCAGTTCTTC. The rearrangement links TRBV7-2 to TRBJ2-1, with 7 bases lining up with TRBD2. Germline V gives CDR1 SGHTA, CDR2 FQGNSA. Trimming removed 1 base from V and 4 bases from J; junction bases left unmatched: 7. The CDR3 has 16 residues.